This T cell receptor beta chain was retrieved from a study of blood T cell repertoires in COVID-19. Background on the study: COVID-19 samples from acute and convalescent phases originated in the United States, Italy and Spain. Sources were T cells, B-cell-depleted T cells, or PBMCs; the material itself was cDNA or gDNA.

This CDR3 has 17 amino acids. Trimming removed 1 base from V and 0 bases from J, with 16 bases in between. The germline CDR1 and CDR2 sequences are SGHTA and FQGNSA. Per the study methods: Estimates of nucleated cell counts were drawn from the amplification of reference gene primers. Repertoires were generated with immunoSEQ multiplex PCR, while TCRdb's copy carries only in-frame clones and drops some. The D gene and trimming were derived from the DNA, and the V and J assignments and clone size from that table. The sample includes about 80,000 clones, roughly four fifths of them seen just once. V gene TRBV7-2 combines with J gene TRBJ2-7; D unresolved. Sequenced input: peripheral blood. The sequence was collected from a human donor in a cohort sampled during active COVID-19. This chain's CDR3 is CASSLGPSRLLSYEQYF. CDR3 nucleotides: TGTGCCAGCAGCTTAGGGCCCTCCAGGTTGCTCTCCTACGAGCAGTACTTC.